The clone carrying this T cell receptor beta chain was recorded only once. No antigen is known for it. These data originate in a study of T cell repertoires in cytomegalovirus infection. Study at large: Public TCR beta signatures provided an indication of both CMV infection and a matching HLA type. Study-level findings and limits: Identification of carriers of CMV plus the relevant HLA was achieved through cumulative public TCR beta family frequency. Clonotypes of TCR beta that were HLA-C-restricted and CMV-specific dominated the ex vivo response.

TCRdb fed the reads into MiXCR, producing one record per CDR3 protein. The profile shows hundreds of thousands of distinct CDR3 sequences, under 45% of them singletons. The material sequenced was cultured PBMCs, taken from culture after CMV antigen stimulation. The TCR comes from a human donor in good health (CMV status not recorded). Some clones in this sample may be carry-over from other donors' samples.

CDR3 nucleotide sequence: TGTGCCAGCAGCCTCCTAGCGGGAAGCTTTGGGCAGTACTTC. Its protein product is CASSLLAGSFGQYF. The chain employs TRBV12-3 or TRBV12-4 and TRBJ2-7; 9 bases align to TRBD2. After removal of 6 bases from V and 9 bases from J, the junction contained 12 bases not matched to a gene. CDR3 length: 14 amino acids.